This entry features one T cell receptor (beta chain) sequence. The antigen is undetermined. The sample is drawn from a study of tumor-infiltrating lymphocytes in localized non-small cell lung cancer. Overall study results and limits: Different pieces of the same tissue went to different assays, confounding technical variation with intratumor heterogeneity. Immunotypes IM1 and IM2 had similar TCR-derived T-cell fractions.

The CDR3 loop spans 14 amino acids. Germline CDR1 and CDR2: MNHEY and SMNVEV (reference sequence). Deletions cut 1 base from V and 7 bases from J, with 11 bases between. Method: immunoSEQ multiplex PCR; TCRdb's copy keeps in-frame clones and lacks some. The top ten hold around 11% of the sample, which has roughly 7,000 clones, about three quarters seen once. The source material was lung tumor tissue. V usage is TRBV27 and J usage is TRBJ1-5; possibly TRBD1 for D (6 bases). The clonotype originates from a human donor with non-small cell lung cancer. CDR3 protein: CASSLFRRGQPQHF. CDR3 coding DNA: TGTGCCAGCAGTTTATTCCGGAGGGGGCAGCCCCAGCATTTT.